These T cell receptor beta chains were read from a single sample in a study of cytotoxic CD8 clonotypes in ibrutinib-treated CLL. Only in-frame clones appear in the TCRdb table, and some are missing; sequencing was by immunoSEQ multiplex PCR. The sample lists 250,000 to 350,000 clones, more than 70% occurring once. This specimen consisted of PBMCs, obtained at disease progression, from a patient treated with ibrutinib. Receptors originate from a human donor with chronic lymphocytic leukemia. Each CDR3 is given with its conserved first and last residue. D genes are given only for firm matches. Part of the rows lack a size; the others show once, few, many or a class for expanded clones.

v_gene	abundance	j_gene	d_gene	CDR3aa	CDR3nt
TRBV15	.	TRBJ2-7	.	CATSRDRAHAYEQYF	TGTGCCACCAGCAGAGATAGGGCCCACGCCTACGAGCAGTACTTC
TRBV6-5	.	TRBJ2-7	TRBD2	CASALGQRGEQYF	TGTGCCAGCGCCCTGGGGCAGCGGGGGGAGCAGTACTTC
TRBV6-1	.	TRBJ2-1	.	CASRRVTYNEQFF	TGTGCCAGCAGGAGGGTTACCTACAATGAGCAGTTCTTC
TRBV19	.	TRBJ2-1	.	CASSIGRANEQFF	TGTGCCAGTAGTATAGGCAGGGCAAATGAGCAGTTCTTC
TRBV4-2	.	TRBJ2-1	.	CASSQAVSEVPYNEQFF	TGTGCCAGCAGCCAAGCTGTCAGCGAGGTTCCCTACAATGAGCAGTTCTTC
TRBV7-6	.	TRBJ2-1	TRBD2	CASSLRAGGAGLVGVDNEQFF	TGTGCCAGCAGCTTACGTGCCGGGGGGGCAGGACTAGTTGGGGTAGACAATGAGCAGTTCTTC
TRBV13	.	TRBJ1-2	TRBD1	CASSFRQGSPFFSGYTF	TGTGCCAGCAGCTTCCGACAGGGGAGTCCCTTTTTCTCTGGCTACACCTTC
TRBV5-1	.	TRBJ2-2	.	CASSLARGLAGELFF	TGCGCCAGCAGCTTGGCCAGAGGGCTGGCCGGGGAGCTGTTTTTT
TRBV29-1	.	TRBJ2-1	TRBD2	CSAVRLAGGRMYEQFF	TGCAGCGCCGTACGACTAGCGGGGGGGCGTATGTATGAGCAGTTCTTC
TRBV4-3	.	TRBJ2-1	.	CASSQSTWEEHSYNEQFF	TGCGCCAGCAGCCAATCTACGTGGGAGGAACACTCCTACAATGAGCAGTTCTTC
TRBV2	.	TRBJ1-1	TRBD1	CASSLTGRTEAFF	TGTGCCAGCAGTCTGACAGGGAGGACTGAAGCTTTCTTT
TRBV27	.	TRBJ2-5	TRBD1	CASRRRTGGRETQYF	TGTGCCAGCAGACGACGCACAGGGGGCCGGGAGACCCAGTACTTC
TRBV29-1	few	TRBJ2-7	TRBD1	CSVESGGRNEQYF	TGCAGCGTTGAATCAGGGGGTAGGAACGAGCAGTACTTC
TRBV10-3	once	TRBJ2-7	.	CAVGSDGLYEQYF	TGTGCCGTCGGATCGGACGGGCTTTACGAGCAGTACTTC
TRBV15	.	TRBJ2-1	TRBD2	CATSVLAGGWNEQFF	TGTGCCACCAGCGTACTAGCGGGGGGGTGGAATGAGCAGTTCTTC
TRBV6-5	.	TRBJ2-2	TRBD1	CASSAAGGSGELFF	TGTGCCAGCAGTGCGGCAGGGGGCAGCGGGGAGCTGTTTTTT
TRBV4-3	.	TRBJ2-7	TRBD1	CASSRKSGTGANEQYF	TGCGCCAGCAGCCGCAAGTCCGGGACAGGGGCTAACGAGCAGTACTTC
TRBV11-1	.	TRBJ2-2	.	CASSLAGDTGELFF	TGTGCCAGCAGCTTGGCAGGGGACACCGGGGAGCTGTTTTTT
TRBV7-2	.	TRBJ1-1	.	CASSLDGWRNTEAFF	TGTGCCAGCAGCTTAGATGGATGGCGGAACACTGAAGCTTTCTTT
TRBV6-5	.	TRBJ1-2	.	CASRARGGYTF	TGTGCCAGCAGGGCTCGGGGGGGCTACACCTTC
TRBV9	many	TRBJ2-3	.	CASSVDIDRGDTQYF	TGTGCCAGCAGCGTAGATATAGATAGGGGGGATACGCAGTATTTT
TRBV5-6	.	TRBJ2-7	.	CASSSAAYEQYF	TGTGCCAGCAGCTCGGCGGCCTACGAGCAGTACTTC
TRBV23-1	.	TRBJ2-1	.	CASSQPGAPAQQFF	TGCGCCAGCAGTCAACCGGGGGCCCCCGCGCAGCAGTTCTTC
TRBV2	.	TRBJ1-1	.	CASSVRAENTEAFF	TGTGCCAGCAGTGTGAGGGCCGAGAACACTGAAGCTTTCTTT
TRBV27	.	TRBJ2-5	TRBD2	CASSPRTRGETQYF	TGTGCCAGCAGTCCCCGGACTAGAGGAGAGACCCAGTACTTC
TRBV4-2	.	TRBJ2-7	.	CASSAPYKQYF	TGTGCCAGCAGCGCGCCCTATAAGCAGTACTTC
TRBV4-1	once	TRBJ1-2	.	CASSREFMANYGYTF	TGCGCCAGCAGCCGAGAGTTTATGGCTAACTATGGCTACACCTTC
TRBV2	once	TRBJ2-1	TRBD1	CASSVGQVTNEQFF	TGTGCCAGCAGTGTGGGACAGGTCACCAATGAGCAGTTCTTC
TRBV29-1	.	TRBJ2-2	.	CSVEGGRNTGELFF	TGCAGCGTTGAGGGGGGGCGGAACACCGGGGAGCTGTTTTTT
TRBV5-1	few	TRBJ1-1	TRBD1	CASRQGAGGNTEAFF	TGCGCCAGCAGACAGGGGGCTGGCGGGAACACTGAAGCTTTCTTT
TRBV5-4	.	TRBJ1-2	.	CASNSGTYGYTF	TGTGCCAGCAACTCCGGGACTTATGGCTACACCTTC
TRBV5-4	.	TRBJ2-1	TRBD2	CASSLQIGGAVEQFF	TGTGCCAGCAGCTTGCAAATCGGGGGGGCGGTTGAGCAGTTCTTC
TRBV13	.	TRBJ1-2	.	CASSHGRAYGYTF	TGTGCCAGCAGCCACGGACGTGCCTATGGCTACACCTTC
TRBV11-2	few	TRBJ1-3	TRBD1	CASSLAGGTGGNTIYF	TGTGCCAGCAGCTTAGCCGGCGGGACAGGGGGAAACACCATATATTTT
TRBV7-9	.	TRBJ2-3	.	CASSLGNSFTDTQYF	TGTGCCAGCAGCTTAGGTAACAGCTTCACAGATACGCAGTATTTT
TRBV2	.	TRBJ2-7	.	CASSERVRGEQYF	TGTGCCAGCAGTGAAAGGGTTCGAGGCGAGCAGTACTTC
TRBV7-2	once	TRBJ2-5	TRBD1	CATGRDRGQETQYF	TGTGCCACCGGAAGGGACAGGGGACAAGAGACCCAGTACTTC
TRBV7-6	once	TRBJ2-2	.	CASSLGAGELFF	TGTGCCAGCAGCTTGGGAGCCGGGGAGCTGTTTTTT
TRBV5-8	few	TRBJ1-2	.	CASSFRATGGYTF	TGTGCCAGCAGCTTTCGGGCGACAGGTGGCTACACCTTC
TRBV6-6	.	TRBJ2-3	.	CASSQDSPTDTQYF	TGTGCCAGCAGTCAAGACAGCCCCACGGATACGCAGTATTTT
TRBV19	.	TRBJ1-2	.	CATNRQGGYGYTF	TGTGCCACTAACCGGCAGGGTGGTTATGGCTACACCTTC